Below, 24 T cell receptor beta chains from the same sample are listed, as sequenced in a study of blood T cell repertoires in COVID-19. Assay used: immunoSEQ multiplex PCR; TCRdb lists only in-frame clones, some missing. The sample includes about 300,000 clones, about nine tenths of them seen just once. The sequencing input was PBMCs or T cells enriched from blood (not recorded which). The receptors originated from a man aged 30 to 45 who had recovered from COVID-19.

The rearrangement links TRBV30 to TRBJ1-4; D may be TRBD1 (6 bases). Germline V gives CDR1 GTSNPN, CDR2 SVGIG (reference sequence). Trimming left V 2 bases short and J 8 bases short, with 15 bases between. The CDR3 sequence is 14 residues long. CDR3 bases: TGTGCCTGGAGTCCAGAGGGGGGGAGGGAAAAACTGTTTTTT. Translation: CAWSPEGGREKLFF.

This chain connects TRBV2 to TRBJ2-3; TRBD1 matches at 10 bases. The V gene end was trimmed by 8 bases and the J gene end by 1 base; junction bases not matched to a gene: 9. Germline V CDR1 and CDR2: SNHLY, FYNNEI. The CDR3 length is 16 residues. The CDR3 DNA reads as TGTGCCAGCTCCCCTTACGGGACAGGGGGCACAGATACGCAGTATTTT. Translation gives CASSPYGTGGTDTQYF. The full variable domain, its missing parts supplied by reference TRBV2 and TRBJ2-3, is EPEVTQTPSHQVTQMGQEVILRCVPISNHLYFYWYRQILGQKVEFLVSFYNNEISEKSEIFDDQFSVERPDGSNFTLKIRSTKLEDSAMYFCASSPYGTGGTDTQYFGPGTRLTVL.

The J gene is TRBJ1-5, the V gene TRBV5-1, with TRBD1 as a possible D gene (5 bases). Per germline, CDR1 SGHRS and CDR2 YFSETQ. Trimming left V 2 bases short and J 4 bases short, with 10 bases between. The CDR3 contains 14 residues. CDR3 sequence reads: CASSLGVGNQPQHF. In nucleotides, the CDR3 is TGCGCCAGCAGCTTAGGGGTAGGAAATCAGCCCCAGCATTTT. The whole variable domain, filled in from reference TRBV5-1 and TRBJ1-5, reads KAGVTQTPRYLIKTRGQQVTLSCSPISGHRSVSWYQQTPGQGLQFLFEYFSETQRNKGNFPGRFSGRQFSNSRSEMNVSTLELGDSALYLCASSLGVGNQPQHFGDGTRLSIL.

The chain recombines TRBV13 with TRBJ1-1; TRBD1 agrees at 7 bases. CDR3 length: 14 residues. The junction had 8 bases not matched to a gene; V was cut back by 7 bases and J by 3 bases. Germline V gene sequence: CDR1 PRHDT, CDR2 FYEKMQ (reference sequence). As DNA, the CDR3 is TGTGCCAGCATCCTGTATACAGGGGACACTGAAGCTTTCTTT. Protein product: CASILYTGDTEAFF.

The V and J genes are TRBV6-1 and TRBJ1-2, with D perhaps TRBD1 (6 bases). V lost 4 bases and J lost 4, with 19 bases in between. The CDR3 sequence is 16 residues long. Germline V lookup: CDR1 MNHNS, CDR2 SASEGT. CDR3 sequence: CASSGGGARKSYGYTF. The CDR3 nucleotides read TGTGCCAGCAGTGGAGGGGGGGCCCGAAAAAGCTATGGCTACACCTTC.

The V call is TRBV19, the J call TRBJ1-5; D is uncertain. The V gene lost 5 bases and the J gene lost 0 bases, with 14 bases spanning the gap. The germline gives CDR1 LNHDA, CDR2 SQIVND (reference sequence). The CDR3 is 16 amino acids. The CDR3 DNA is TGTGCCAGTAGTGTGTACTATCGGGATAGCAATCAGCCCCAGCATTTT. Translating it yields CASSVYYRDSNQPQHF.

This CDR3 is CASSMGTPSGANVLTF. CDR3 nucleotides: TGTGCCAGTAGTATGGGGACACCCTCTGGGGCCAACGTCCTGACTTTC. The chain recombines TRBV19 with TRBJ2-6, with D possibly matching TRBD1 (6 bases). The germline V gene encodes CDR1 LNHDA and CDR2 SQIVND (reference sequence). CDR3 size: 16 residues. V was clipped by 3 bases and J by 0 bases, with 9 bases between them.

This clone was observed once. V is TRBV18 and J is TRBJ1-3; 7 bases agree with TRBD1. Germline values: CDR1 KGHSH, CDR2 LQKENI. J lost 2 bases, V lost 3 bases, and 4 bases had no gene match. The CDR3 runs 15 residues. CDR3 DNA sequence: TGTGCCAGCTCACCTGCTACAGGGGCTGGAAACACCATATATTTT. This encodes CASSPATGAGNTIYF.

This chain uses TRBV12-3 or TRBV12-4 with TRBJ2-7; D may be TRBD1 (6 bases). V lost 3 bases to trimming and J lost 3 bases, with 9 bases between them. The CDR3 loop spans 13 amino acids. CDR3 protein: CASSFGDNYEQYF. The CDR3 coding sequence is TGTGCCAGCAGTTTTGGGGACAACTACGAGCAGTACTTC.

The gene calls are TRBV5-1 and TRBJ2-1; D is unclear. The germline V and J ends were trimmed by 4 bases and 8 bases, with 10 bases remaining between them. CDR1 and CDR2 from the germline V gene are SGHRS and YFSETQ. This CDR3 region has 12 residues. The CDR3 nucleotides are TGCGCCAGCAGCCTGACTTTTGATGAGCAGTTCTTC. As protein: CASSLTFDEQFF.

The CDR3 nucleotides are TGTGCCAGCAATCCGGACAGGGGAGGATATGGCTACACCTTC. Protein sequence: CASNPDRGGYGYTF. The chain has TRBV6-5 and TRBJ1-2, with 9 bases lining up with TRBD1. This CDR3 is built from 14 residues. In germline, CDR1 is MNHEY, CDR2 SVGAGI. Losses at the gene ends were 7 bases for V and 5 bases for J; bases not matched to a gene: 8.

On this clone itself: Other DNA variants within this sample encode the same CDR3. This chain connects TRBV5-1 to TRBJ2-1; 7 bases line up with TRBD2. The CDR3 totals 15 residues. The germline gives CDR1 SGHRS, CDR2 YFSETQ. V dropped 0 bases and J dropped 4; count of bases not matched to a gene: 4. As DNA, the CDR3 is TGCGCCAGCAGCTTGGTGGTCGGGGGGTACAATGAGCAGTTCTTC. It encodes CASSLVVGGYNEQFF. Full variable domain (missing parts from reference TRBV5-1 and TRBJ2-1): KAGVTQTPRYLIKTRGQQVTLSCSPISGHRSVSWYQQTPGQGLQFLFEYFSETQRNKGNFPGRFSGRQFSNSRSEMNVSTLELGDSALYLCASSLVVGGYNEQFFGPGTRLTVL.

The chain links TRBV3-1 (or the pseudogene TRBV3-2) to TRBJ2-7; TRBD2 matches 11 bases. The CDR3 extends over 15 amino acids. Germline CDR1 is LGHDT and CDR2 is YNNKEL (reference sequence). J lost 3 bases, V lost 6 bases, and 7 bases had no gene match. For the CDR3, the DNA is TGTGCCAGCAGGTACAGACTAGCGGGGAACTACGAGCAGTACTTC. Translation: CASRYRLAGNYEQYF.

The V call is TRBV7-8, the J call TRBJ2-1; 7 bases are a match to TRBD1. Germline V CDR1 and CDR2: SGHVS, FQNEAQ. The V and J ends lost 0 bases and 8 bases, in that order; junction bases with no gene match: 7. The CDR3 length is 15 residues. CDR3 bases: TGTGCCAGCAGCTTAGCTGAACAGGGGTCCCATGAGCAGTTCTTC. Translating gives CASSLAEQGSHEQFF.

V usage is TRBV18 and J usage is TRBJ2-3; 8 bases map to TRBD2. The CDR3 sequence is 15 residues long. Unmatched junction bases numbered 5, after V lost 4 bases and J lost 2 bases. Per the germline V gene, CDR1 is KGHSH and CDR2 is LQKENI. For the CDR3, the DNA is TGTGCCAGCTCACGGCTCGGGGGGGCCACAGATACGCAGTATTTT. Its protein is CASSRLGGATDTQYF. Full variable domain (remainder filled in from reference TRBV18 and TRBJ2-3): NAGVMQNPRHLVRRRGQEARLRCSPMKGHSHVYWYRQLPEEGLKFMVYLQKENIIDESGMPKERFSAEFPKEGPSILRIQQVVRGDSAAYFCASSRLGGATDTQYFGPGTRLTVL.

CDR3 sequence reads: CASSSSQGTVADGYTF. DNA for the CDR3: TGTGCCAGCAGCTCTAGCCAAGGGACAGTGGCGGACGGCTACACCTTC. This chain connects TRBV7-9 to TRBJ1-2, with 7 bases that match TRBD1. V was clipped by 4 bases and J by 8 bases; unmatched bases: 16. This CDR3 has 16 residues. Germline CDR1 and CDR2: SEHNR and FQNEAQ (reference sequence).

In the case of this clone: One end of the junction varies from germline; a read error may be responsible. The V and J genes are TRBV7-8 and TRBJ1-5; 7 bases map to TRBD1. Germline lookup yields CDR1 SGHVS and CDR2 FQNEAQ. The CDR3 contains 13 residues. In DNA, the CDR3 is TGTGCCAGCAGCCTTCAGGGGGATCAGTCCCAGCATTTT. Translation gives CASSLQGDQSQHF.

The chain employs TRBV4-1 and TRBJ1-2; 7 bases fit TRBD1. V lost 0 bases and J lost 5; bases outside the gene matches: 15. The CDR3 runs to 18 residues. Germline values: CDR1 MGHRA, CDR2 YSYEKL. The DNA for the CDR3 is TGCGCCAGCAGCCAAGATGGGGTGGGGGACAGTAGCCCGTATGGCTACACCTTC. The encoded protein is CASSQDGVGDSSPYGYTF.

The CDR3 protein is CASSLPGGRDTEAFF. DNA for the CDR3: TGTGCCAGCAGCTTACCAGGGGGCAGGGACACTGAAGCTTTCTTT. The V gene is TRBV5-5, the J gene TRBJ1-1; 8 bases agree with TRBD1. J was trimmed by 3 bases and V by 2 bases; bases with no gene match: 6. In germline, CDR1 is SGHKS, CDR2 YYEKEE (reference sequence). The CDR3 is 15 amino acids.

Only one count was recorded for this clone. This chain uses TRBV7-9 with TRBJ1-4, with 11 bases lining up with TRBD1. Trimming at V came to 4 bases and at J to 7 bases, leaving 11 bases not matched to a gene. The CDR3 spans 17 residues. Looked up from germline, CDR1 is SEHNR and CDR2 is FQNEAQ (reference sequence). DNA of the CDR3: TGTGCCAGCAGCTCCGGACAGGGGGCCCCCGGAGGTGAAAAACTGTTTTTT. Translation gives CASSSGQGAPGGEKLFF.

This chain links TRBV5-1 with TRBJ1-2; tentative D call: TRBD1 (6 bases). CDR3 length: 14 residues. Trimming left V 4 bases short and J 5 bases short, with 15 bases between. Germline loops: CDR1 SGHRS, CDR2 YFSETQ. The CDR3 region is CASSPGQGTYGYTF. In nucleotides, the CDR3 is TGCGCCAGCAGCCCCGGGCAGGGGACATATGGCTACACCTTC.

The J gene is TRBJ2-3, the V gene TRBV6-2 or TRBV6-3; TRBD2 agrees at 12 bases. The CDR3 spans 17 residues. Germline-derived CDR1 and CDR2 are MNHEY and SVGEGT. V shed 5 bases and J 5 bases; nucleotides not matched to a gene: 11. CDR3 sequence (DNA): TGTGCCAGCAGTCAATTCCCTAGCGGGGGGGCCGGAGATACGCAGTATTTT. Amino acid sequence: CASSQFPSGGAGDTQYF.

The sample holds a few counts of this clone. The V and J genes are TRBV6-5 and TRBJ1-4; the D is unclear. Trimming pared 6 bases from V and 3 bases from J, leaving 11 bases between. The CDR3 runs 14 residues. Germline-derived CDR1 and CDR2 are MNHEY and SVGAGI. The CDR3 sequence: CASRSGISNEKLFF. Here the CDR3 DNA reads TGTGCCAGCAGGTCCGGGATCTCTAATGAAAAACTGTTTTTT.

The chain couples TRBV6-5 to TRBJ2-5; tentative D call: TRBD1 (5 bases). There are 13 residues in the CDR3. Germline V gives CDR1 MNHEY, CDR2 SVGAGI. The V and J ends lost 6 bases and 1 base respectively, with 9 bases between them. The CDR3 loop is CASRGQGQETQYF. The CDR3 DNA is TGTGCCAGCAGGGGGCAGGGCCAAGAGACCCAGTACTTC.